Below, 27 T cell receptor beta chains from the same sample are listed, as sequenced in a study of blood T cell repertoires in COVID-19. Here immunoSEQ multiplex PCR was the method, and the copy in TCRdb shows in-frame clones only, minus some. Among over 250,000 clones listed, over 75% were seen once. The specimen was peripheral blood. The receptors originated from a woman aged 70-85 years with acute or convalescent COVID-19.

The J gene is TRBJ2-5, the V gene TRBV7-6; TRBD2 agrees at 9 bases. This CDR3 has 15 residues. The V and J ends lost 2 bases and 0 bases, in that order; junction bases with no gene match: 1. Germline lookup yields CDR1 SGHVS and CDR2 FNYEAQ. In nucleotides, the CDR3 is TGTGCCAGCAGCTTACTAGCGGGGTACCAAGAGACCCAGTACTTC. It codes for CASSLLAGYQETQYF.

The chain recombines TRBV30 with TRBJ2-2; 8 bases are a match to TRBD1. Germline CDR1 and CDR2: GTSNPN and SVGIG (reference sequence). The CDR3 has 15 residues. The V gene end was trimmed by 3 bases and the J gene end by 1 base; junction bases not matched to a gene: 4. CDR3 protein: CAWRRGTGNTGELFF. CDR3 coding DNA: TGTGCCTGGAGACGCGGGACAGGGAACACCGGGGAGCTGTTTTTT. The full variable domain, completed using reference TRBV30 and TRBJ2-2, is SQTIHQWPATLVQPVGSPLSLECTVEGTSNPNLYWYRQAAGRGLQLLFYSVGIGQISSEVPQNLSASRPQDRQFILSSKKLLLSDSGFYLCAWRRGTGNTGELFFGEGSRLTVL.

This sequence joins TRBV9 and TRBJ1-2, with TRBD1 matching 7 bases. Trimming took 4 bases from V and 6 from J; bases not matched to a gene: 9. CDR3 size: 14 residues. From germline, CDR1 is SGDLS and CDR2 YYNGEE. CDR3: CASSTRQGKDGYTF. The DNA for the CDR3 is TGTGCCAGCAGCACTCGACAGGGTAAAGATGGCTACACCTTC.

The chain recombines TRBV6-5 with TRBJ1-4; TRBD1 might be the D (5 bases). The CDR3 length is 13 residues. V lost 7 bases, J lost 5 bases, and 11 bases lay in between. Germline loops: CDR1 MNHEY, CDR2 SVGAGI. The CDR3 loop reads CASNPGPNEKLFF. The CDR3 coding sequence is TGTGCCAGCAATCCAGGGCCGAATGAAAAACTGTTTTTT.

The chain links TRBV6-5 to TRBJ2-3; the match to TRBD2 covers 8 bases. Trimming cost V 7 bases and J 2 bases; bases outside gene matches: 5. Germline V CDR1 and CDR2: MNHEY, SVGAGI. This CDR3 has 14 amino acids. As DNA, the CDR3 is TGTGCCAGCACCTTCGGGGGGGACACAGATACGCAGTATTTT. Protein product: CASTFGGDTDTQYF.

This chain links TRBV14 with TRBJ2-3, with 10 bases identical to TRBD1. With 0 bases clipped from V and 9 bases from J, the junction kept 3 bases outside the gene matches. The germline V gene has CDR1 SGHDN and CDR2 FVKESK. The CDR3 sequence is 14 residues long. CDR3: CASSQDLGQGTQYF. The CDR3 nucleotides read TGTGCCAGCAGCCAAGACCTGGGACAGGGGACGCAGTATTTT.

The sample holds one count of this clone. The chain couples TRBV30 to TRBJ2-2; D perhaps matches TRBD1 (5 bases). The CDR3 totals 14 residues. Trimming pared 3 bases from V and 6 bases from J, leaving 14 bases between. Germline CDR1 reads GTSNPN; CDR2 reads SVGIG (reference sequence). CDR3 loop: CAWRQGTAPGELFF. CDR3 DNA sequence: TGTGCCTGGAGGCAGGGTACCGCCCCCGGGGAGCTGTTTTTT.

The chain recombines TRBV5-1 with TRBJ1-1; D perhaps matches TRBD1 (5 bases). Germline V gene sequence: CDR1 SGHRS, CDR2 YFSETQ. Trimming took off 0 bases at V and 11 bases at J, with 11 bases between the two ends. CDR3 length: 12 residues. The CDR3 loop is CASSLGAGWAFF. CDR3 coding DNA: TGCGCCAGCAGCTTGGGAGCAGGGTGGGCTTTCTTT.

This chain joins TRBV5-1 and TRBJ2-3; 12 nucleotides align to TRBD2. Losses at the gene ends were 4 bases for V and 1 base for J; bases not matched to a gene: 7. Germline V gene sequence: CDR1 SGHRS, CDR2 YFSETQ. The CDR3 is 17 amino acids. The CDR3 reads CASSAGLAGSRTDTQYF. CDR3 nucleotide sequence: TGCGCCAGCAGCGCCGGACTAGCGGGGTCTCGCACAGATACGCAGTATTTT. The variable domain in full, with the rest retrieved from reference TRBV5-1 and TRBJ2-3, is KAGVTQTPRYLIKTRGQQVTLSCSPISGHRSVSWYQQTPGQGLQFLFEYFSETQRNKGNFPGRFSGRQFSNSRSEMNVSTLELGDSALYLCASSAGLAGSRTDTQYFGPGTRLTVL.

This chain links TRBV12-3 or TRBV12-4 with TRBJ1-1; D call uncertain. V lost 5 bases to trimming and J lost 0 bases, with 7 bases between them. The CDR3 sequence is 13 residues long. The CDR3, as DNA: TGTGCCAGCAGTGTCCACTTGAACACTGAAGCTTTCTTT. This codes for CASSVHLNTEAFF.

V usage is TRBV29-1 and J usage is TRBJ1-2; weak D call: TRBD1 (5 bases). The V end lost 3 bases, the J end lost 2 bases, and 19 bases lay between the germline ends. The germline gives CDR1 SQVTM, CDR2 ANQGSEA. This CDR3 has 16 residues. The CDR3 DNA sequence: TGCAGCGTTGAGGGGCGTTCCTTCCTAGGCAACTATGGCTACACCTTC. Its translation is CSVEGRSFLGNYGYTF.

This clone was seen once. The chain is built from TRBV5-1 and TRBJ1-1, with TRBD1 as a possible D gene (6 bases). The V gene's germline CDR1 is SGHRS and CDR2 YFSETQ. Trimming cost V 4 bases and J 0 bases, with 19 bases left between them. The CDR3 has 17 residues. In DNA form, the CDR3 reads TGCGCCAGCAGCGGGCGCCCAGGGGTCCCCATGAACACTGAAGCTTTCTTT. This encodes CASSGRPGVPMNTEAFF.

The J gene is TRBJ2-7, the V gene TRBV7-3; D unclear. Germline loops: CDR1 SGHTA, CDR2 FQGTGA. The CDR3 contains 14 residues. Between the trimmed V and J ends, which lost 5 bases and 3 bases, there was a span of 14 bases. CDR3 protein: CASSRTVIHYEQYF. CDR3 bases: TGTGCCAGCAGCCGTACCGTCATACACTACGAGCAGTACTTC.

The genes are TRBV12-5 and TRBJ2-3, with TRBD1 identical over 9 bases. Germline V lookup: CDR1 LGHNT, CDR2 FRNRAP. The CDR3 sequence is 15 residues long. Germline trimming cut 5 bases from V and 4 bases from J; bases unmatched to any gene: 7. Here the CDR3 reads CASGAGTGKSDTQYF. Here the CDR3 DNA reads TGTGCTAGTGGTGCGGGGACAGGGAAATCAGATACGCAGTATTTT.

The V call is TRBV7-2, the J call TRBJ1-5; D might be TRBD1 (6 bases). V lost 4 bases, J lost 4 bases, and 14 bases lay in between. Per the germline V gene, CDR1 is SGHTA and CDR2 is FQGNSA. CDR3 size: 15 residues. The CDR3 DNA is TGTGCCAGCAGCTGGGGAGGGGGGGCTAATCAGCCCCAGCATTTT. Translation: CASSWGGGANQPQHF.

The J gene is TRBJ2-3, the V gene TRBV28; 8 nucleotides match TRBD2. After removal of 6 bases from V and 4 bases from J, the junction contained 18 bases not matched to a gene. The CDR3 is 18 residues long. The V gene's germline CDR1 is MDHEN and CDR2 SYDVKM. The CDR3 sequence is CASSGWSAGGRDSDTQYF. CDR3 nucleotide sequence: TGTGCCAGCAGCGGTTGGTCTGCGGGGGGCAGGGATTCAGATACGCAGTATTTT.

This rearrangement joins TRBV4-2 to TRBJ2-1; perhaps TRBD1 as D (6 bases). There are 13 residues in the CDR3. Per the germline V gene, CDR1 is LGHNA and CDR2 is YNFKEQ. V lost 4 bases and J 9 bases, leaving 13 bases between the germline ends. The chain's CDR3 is CASSPTGSGEQFF. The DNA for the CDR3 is TGTGCCAGCAGCCCCACAGGGTCGGGTGAGCAGTTCTTC.

The CDR3 DNA reads as TGTGCCAGCATTAGAGACAGGCGGGTAGAGACCCAGTACTTC. Amino acids: CASIRDRRVETQYF. The rearrangement links TRBV6-5 to TRBJ2-5; possible D gene TRBD1, 6 bases. Trimming pared 7 bases from V and 4 bases from J, leaving 16 bases between. The V gene's germline CDR1 is MNHEY and CDR2 SVGAGI. The CDR3 runs to 14 residues.

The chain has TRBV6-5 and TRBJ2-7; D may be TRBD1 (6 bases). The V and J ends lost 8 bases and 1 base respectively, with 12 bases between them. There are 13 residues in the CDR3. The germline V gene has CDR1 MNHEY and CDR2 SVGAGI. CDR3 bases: TGTGCCAGCGAACAGGGACCATCCTACGAGCAGTACTTC. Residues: CASEQGPSYEQYF.

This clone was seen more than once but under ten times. The CDR3 region is CASSYSPGDTEAFF. CDR3 in DNA: TGTGCCAGCAGTTACTCCCCAGGGGACACTGAAGCTTTCTTT. This rearrangement joins TRBV6-6 to TRBJ1-1, with D maybe TRBD1 (6 bases). This CDR3 has 14 amino acids. CDR1 and CDR2 from the germline V gene are MNHNY and SVGAGI (reference sequence). With 0 bases removed from V and 3 bases from J, the gap between germline ends came to 8 bases.

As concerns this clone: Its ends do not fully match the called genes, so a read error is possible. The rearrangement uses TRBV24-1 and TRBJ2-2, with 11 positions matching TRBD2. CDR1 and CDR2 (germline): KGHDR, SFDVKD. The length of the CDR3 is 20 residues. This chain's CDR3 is CATSGPRQSSGGSNTGELFF. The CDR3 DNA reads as TGTGCCACCAGTGGCCCCCGCCAATCTAGCGGGGGGTCGAATACCGGGGAGCTGTTTTTT.

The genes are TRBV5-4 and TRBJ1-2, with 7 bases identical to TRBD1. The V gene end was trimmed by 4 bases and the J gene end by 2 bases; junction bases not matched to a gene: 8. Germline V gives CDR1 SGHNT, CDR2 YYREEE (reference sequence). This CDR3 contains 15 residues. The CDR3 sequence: CASSLISRGNYGYTF. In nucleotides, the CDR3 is TGTGCCAGCAGCCTTATTTCCAGGGGGAACTATGGCTACACCTTC.

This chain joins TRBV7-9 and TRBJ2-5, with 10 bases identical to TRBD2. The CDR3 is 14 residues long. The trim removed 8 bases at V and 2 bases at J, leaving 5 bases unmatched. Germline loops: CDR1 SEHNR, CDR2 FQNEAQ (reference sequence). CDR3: CASGQLAGQETQYF. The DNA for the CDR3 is TGTGCCAGCGGGCAACTAGCGGGGCAAGAGACCCAGTACTTC.

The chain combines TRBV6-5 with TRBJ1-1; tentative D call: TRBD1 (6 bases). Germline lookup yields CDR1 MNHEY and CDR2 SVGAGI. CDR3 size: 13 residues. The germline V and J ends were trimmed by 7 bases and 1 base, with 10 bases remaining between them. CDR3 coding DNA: TGTGCCAGCACCACGGGACAGAACACTGAAGCTTTCTTT. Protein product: CASTTGQNTEAFF.

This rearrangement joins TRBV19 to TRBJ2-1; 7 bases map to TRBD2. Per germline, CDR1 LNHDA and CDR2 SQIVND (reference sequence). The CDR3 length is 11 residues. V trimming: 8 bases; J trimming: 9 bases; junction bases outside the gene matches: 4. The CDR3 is CASARGVEQFF. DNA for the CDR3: TGTGCCAGTGCTCGGGGGGTTGAGCAGTTCTTC.

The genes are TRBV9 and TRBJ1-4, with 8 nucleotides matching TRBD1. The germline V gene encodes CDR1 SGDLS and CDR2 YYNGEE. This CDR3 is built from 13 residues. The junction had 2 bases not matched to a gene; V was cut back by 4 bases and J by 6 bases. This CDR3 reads CASSLGQDEKLFF. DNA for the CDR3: TGTGCCAGCAGCCTGGGACAGGATGAAAAACTGTTTTTT.

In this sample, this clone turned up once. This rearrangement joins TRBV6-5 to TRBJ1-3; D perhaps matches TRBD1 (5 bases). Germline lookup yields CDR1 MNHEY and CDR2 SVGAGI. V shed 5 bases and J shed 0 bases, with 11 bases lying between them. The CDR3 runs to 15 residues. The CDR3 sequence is CASSKGISSGNTIYF. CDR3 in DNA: TGTGCCAGCAGTAAGGGGATTAGCTCTGGAAACACCATATATTTT.